This T cell receptor (beta chain) emerged from a study of OX40 agonist ivuxolimab in advanced cancers. Study details: Intravenous ivuxolimab at 0.01 to 10 mg/kg was given to patients every 2 weeks. General study points: Partial responders at 0.1-3.0 mg/kg showed near-lowest clonal expansion. Some nonresponders also had low normalized T-cell clonal expansion. The mean number of expanded clones was higher in CD8+ T cells than in CD4+.

This clone has a count of ten or more. What it recognizes is unknown. The data were produced by immunoSEQ multiplex PCR, yet TCRdb's version contains in-frame clones alone and is incomplete. The data show roughly 100,000 clones, less than 85% seen once. Trimming stripped 2 bases from V and 5 bases from J, with 13 bases between. Germline CDR1 is SGDLS and CDR2 is YYNGEE. This CDR3 is built from 14 residues. The J gene is TRBJ1-1, the V gene TRBV9; maybe TRBD1 (5 bases). The receptor was derived from an adult with an advanced solid tumor such as melanoma, head and neck, liver or kidney cancer. Material: CD4+ or CD8+ T cells sorted from blood, obtained in a trial of the OX40 agonist ivuxolimab. CDR3 sequence reads: CASSVGPEGTEAFF. DNA of the CDR3: TGTGCCAGCAGCGTGGGGCCCGAGGGTACTGAAGCTTTCTTT.